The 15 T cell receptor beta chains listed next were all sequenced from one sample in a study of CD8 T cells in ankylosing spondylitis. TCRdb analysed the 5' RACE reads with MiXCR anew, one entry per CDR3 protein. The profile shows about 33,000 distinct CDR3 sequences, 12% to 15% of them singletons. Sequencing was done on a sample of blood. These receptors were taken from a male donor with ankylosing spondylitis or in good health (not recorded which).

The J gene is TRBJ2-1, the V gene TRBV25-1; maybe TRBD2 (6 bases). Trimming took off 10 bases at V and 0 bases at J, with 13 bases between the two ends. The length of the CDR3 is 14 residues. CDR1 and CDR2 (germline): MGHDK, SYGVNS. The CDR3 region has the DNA TGTGCCACTATAGGAGGGTCCTCCTACAATGAGCAGTTCTTC. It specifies CATIGGSSYNEQFF.

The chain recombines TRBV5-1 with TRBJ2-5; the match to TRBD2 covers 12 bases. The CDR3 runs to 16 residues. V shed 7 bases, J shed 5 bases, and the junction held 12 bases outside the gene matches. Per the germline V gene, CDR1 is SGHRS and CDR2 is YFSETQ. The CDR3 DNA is TGCGCCAGCGGCACCCAACCCGGGACTAGCGGGGAGACCCAGTACTTC. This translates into CASGTQPGTSGETQYF.

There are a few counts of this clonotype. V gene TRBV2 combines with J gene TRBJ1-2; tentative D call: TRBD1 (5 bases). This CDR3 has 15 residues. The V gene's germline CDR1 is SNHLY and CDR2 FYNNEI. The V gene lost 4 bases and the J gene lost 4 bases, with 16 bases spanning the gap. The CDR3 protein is CASSGWTQGVYGYTF. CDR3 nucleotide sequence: TGTGCCAGCAGTGGCTGGACGCAAGGGGTCTATGGCTACACCTTC.

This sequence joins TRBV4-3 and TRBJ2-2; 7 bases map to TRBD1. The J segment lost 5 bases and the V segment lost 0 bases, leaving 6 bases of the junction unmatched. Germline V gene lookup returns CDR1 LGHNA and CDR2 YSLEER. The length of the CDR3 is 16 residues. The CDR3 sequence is CASSQDNRGGTGELFF. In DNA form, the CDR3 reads TGCGCCAGCAGCCAAGATAACAGGGGTGGGACCGGGGAGCTGTTTTTT.

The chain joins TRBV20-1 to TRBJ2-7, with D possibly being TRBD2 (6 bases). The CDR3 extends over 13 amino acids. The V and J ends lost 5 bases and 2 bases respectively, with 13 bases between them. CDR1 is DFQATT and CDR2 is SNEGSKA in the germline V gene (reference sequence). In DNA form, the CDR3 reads TGCAGTGCTGCGGGGTCGGAGCCCTACGAGCAGTACGTC. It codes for CSAAGSEPYEQYV.

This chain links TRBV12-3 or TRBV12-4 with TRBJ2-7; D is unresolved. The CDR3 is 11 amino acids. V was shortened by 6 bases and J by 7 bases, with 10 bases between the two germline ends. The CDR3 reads CASSSLGEQYF. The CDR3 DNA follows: TGTGCCAGCAGCTCCCTTGGGGAGCAGTACTTC.

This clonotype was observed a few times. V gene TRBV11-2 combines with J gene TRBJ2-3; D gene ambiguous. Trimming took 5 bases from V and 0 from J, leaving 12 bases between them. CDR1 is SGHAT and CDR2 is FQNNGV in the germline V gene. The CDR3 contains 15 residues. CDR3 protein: CASSLGRTSTDTQYF. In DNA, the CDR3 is TGTGCCAGCAGCCTAGGTCGTACTAGCACAGATACGCAGTATTTT.

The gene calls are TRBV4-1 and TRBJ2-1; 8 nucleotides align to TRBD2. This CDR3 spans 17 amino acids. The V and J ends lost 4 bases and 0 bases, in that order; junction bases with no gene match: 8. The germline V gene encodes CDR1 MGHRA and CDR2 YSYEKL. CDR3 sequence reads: CASSLGGGRPSYNEQFF. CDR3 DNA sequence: TGCGCCAGCAGCCTCGGGGGCGGGAGGCCCTCCTACAATGAGCAGTTCTTC.

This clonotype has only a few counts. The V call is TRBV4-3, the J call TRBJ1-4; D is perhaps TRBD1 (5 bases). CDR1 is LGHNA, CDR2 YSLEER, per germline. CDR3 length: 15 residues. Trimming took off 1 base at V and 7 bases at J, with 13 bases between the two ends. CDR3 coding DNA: TGCGCCAGCAGCCAAGGGTCCAGGGAGGGTGAAAAACTGTTTTTT. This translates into CASSQGSREGEKLFF.

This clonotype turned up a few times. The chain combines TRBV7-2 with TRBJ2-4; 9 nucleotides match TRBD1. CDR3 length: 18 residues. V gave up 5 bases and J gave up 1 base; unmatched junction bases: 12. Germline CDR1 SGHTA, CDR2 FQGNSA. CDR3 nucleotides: TGTGCCAGCAGCGGGGGACAGGGAATTTGGGGGGCCAAAAACATTCAGTACTTC. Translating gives CASSGGQGIWGAKNIQYF.

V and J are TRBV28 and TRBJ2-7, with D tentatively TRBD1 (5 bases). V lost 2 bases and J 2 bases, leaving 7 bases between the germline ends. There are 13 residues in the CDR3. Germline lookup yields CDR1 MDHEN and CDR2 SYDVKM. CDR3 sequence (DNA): TGTGCCAGCAGTTTAACAGGTCCCTACGAGCAGTACGTC. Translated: CASSLTGPYEQYV.

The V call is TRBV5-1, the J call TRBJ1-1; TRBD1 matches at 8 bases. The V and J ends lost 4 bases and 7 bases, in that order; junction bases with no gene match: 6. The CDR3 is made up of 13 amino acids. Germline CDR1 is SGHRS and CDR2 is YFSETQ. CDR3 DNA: TGCGCCAGCAGCCCTCGGACAGGGAGTGAAGCTTTCTTT. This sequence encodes CASSPRTGSEAFF.

The CDR3 DNA sequence: TGTGCCAGCAGTCAAGATTCCTACGAGCAGTACGTC. Protein: CASSQDSYEQYV. This chain joins TRBV28 and TRBJ2-7, with D uncertain. Germline V gene sequence: CDR1 MDHEN, CDR2 SYDVKM. The CDR3 runs to 12 residues. With 5 bases removed from V and 1 base from J, the gap between germline ends came to 6 bases.

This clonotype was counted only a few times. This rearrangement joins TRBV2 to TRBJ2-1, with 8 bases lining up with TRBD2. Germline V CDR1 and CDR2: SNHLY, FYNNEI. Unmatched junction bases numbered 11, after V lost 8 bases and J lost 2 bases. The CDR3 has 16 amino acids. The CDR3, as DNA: TGTGCCAGCTCGCGGGAGGACCGCCCGGCCTACAATGAGCAGTTCTTC. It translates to CASSREDRPAYNEQFF. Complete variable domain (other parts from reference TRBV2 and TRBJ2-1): EPEVTQTPSHQVTQMGQEVILRCVPISNHLYFYWYRQILGQKVEFLVSFYNNEISEKSEIFDDQFSVERPDGSNFTLKIRSTKLEDSAMYFCASSREDRPAYNEQFFGPGTRLTVL.

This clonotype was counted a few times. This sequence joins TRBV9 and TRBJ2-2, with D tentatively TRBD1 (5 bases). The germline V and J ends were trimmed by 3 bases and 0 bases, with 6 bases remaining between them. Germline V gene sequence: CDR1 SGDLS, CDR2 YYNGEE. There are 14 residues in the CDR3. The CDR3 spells CASSGQPNTGELFF. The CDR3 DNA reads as TGTGCCAGCAGCGGACAGCCGAACACCGGGGAGCTGTTTTTT. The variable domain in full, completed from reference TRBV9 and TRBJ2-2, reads DSGVTQTPKHLITATGQRVTLRCSPRSGDLSVYWYQQSLDQGLQFLIQYYNGEERAKGNILERFSAQQFPDLHSELNLSSLELGDSALYFCASSGQPNTGELFFGEGSRLTVL.